This T cell receptor (beta chain) came from a study of neurological immune-mediated disorders. General study findings and limits: One related-CDR3 cluster, found by phylogenetic grouping, held repertoires of 18 of 34 multiple sclerosis patients and is a possible signature. Patients with HTLV-1-associated myelopathy had the highest level of TCR clonal expansion, whereas patients with multiple sclerosis had the lowest level, falling beneath the level found in healthy controls.

The CDR3 covers 14 residues. V was trimmed by 3 bases and J by 5 bases, leaving 14 bases between them. Germline V gene data show CDR1 as DFQATT and CDR2 as SNEGSKA (reference sequence). Only a few counts were recorded for this clonotype. The antigen is undetermined. Time point meaning: longitudinal time-point 2. Each CDR3 protein gets one entry after TCRdb re-called the 5' RACE reads with MiXCR. Here the sample spans tens of thousands of distinct CDR3 sequences, about 5% being singletons. The TCR was taken from a woman in her sixties with multiple sclerosis. The chain links TRBV20-1 to TRBJ1-5, with D perhaps TRBD1 (6 bases). The specimen sequenced was PBMCs. CDR3: CSASFGTSYQPQHF. In nucleotides, the CDR3 is TGCAGTGCTAGCTTCGGGACATCCTATCAGCCCCAGCATTTT.